The 26 T cell receptor beta chains given below trace back to one sample, sequenced in a study of T cells in Graves' hyperthyroidism and ophthalmopathy. Researchers amplified the TCR beta CDR3 regions from RNA transcripts. Initially, a first-round RT-PCR of the TCR CDR3 employed the HTBI primer set. A single record per CDR3 protein comes from TCRdb applying MiXCR to the multiplex PCR reads. The top ten hold about 15% of the sample, which has about 560,000 distinct CDR3 sequences, around 15% seen once. The source material was blood. Receptors originate from a woman in her forties with Graves' hyperthyroidism.

The J gene is TRBJ1-2, the V gene TRBV20-1; tentatively, D is TRBD1 (5 bases). This CDR3 is built from 13 residues. Trimming removed 1 base from V and 2 bases from J, with 8 bases in between. CDR1 DFQATT and CDR2 SNEGSKA come from the germline V gene (reference sequence). The CDR3 nucleotides are TGCAGTGCTAGAGGGGCAGGGAACTATGGCTACACCTTC. This sequence encodes CSARGAGNYGYTF.

This clonotype was recorded many times. The chain combines TRBV5-1 with TRBJ2-5; no firm D call. The germline gives CDR1 SGHRS, CDR2 YFSETQ. The V and J ends lost 0 bases and 0 bases respectively, with 12 bases between them. The CDR3 is 16 residues long. In DNA, the CDR3 is TGCGCCAGCAGCTTGGGAGCCGGCCGGTACCAAGAGACCCAGTACTTC. Translating gives CASSLGAGRYQETQYF.

The DNA of the CDR3 is TGTGCCAGCAGCGTAGGTCTGGGGAACAATGAGCAGTTCTTC. Its protein product is CASSVGLGNNEQFF. The chain recombines TRBV9 with TRBJ2-1; D remains unclear. V lost 0 bases, J lost 5 bases, and 9 bases lay in between. The CDR3 consists of 14 residues. Germline CDR1 reads SGDLS; CDR2 reads YYNGEE.

Concerning this clonotype itself: A clone one base away is much larger, so this may be a read error. The chain carries TRBV29-1 and TRBJ2-7; TRBD2 agrees at 8 bases. CDR3 length: 13 residues. The V gene's germline CDR1 is SQVTM and CDR2 ANQGSEA. CDR3 nucleotides: TGCAACCCGGGGTTAGCGGGACGCTACGAGCAGTACTTC. Protein sequence: CNPGLAGRYEQYF.

This clonotype was recorded a few times. V gene TRBV19 combines with J gene TRBJ2-1; D is possibly TRBD2 (5 bases). Germline loops: CDR1 LNHDA, CDR2 SQIVND (reference sequence). The CDR3 length is 15 residues. Trimming shortened V by 1 base and J by 2 bases, and 9 bases separated the two germline ends. The CDR3 loop reads CASSIVLDTYNEQFF. The CDR3 DNA reads as TGTGCCAGTAGTATAGTACTAGATACCTACAATGAGCAGTTCTTC.

This clonotype has more than one count but fewer than ten. V is TRBV2 and J is TRBJ2-2; 12 bases align to TRBD2. The germline gives CDR1 SNHLY, CDR2 FYNNEI. The CDR3 runs to 15 residues. J gave up 5 bases and V 7 bases, and 5 bases lay outside the gene matches. The CDR3: CASIVGLAGTGELFF. CDR3 DNA sequence: TGTGCCAGCATAGTAGGACTAGCGGGAACCGGGGAGCTGTTTTTT.

This clonotype was counted at least ten times. The V call is TRBV28, the J call TRBJ2-5, with D possibly being TRBD1 or TRBD2 (5 bases each). Germline assignment: CDR1 MDHEN and CDR2 SYDVKM. V shed 4 bases and J shed 5 bases, with 17 bases lying between them. This CDR3 comprises 15 residues. The CDR3 region is CASSSRQTGMETQYF. CDR3 coding DNA: TGTGCCAGCAGTTCCCGACAGACCGGGATGGAGACCCAGTACTTC.

This clonotype was picked up a small number of times. V gene TRBV3-1 combines with J gene TRBJ2-2; 10 nucleotides agree with TRBD2. Germline CDR1 reads LGHDT; CDR2 reads YNNKEL (reference sequence). The V segment lost 2 bases and the J segment 3 bases; nucleotides outside the gene matches: 6. CDR3 size: 17 residues. The DNA for the CDR3 is TGTGCCAGCAGCCAACTCGGACTAGCGGAGGACACCGGGGAGCTGTTTTTT. Encoded protein: CASSQLGLAEDTGELFF. Full variable domain (missing parts from reference TRBV3-1 and TRBJ2-2): DTAVSQTPKYLVTQMGNDKSIKCEQNLGHDTMYWYKQDSKKFLKIMFSYNNKELIINETVPNRFSPKSPDKAHLNLHINSLELGDSAVYFCASSQLGLAEDTGELFFGEGSRLTVL.

The chain has TRBV28 and TRBJ1-5; D might be TRBD1 (6 bases). The CDR3 loop spans 14 amino acids. Between the trimmed V and J ends, which lost 9 bases and 4 bases, there was a span of 16 bases. The germline V gene has CDR1 MDHEN and CDR2 SYDVKM. The CDR3 region has the DNA TGTGCCAGTAGACAGGACAGTTCTAATCAGCCCCAGCATTTT. Protein product: CASRQDSSNQPQHF. Filled out from reference TRBV28 and TRBJ1-5, the complete variable domain reads DVKVTQSSRYLVKRTGEKVFLECVQDMDHENMFWYRQDPGLGLRLIYFSYDVKMKEKGDIPEGYSVSREKKERFSLILESASTNQTSMYLCASRQDSSNQPQHFGDGTRLSIL.

This clonotype was found a few times. The V call is TRBV29-1, the J call TRBJ1-2; possibly TRBD1 for D (5 bases). There are 13 residues in the CDR3. Trimming cost V 0 bases and J 7 bases, with 12 bases left between them. The V gene's germline CDR1 is SQVTM and CDR2 ANQGSEA. CDR3 DNA sequence: TGCAGCGTTGAAGATCGGGCAGGGTCTGGCTACACCTTC. This sequence encodes CSVEDRAGSGYTF. Together with reference TRBV29-1 and TRBJ1-2, the CDR3 gives the full variable domain: SAVISQKPSRDICQRGTSLTIQCQVDSQVTMMFWYRQQPGQSLTLIATANQGSEATYESGFVIDKFPISRPNLTFSTLTVSNMSPEDSSIYLCSVEDRAGSGYTFGSGTRLTVV.

This chain links TRBV20-1 with TRBJ1-2; D is undetermined. The V gene lost 3 bases and the J gene lost 2 bases, with 7 bases spanning the gap. The CDR3 length is 12 residues. Germline CDR1 DFQATT, CDR2 SNEGSKA (reference sequence). The CDR3 sequence is CSASAENYGYTF. The DNA of the CDR3 is TGCAGTGCTAGCGCGGAAAACTATGGCTACACCTTC.

In this sample, this clonotype turned up once. The CDR3 reads CASSLLSLVAAYEQYF. CDR3 bases: TGTGCCAGCAGCCTCTTATCGCTAGTCGCGGCCTACGAGCAGTACTTC. This chain joins TRBV7-2 and TRBJ2-7, with D uncertain. V lost 5 bases and J lost 2, with 19 bases in between. CDR3 length equals 16 residues. In germline, CDR1 is SGHTA, CDR2 FQGNSA.

The chain has TRBV19 and TRBJ1-2; D is uncertain. The V end lost 11 bases, the J end lost 5 bases, and 12 bases lay between the germline ends. In germline, CDR1 is LNHDA, CDR2 SQIVND (reference sequence). The CDR3 totals 11 residues. CDR3 sequence reads: CAASVGYGYTF. CDR3 in DNA: TGTGCCGCCTCTGTGGGGTATGGCTACACCTTC.

At least ten counts were recorded for this clonotype. The V call is TRBV7-9, the J call TRBJ2-3; D not certain. Germline loops: CDR1 SEHNR, CDR2 FQNEAQ (reference sequence). The CDR3 is 17 residues long. Trimming pared 3 bases from V and 5 bases from J, leaving 21 bases between. This CDR3 reads CASSFPSTEKEKDTQYF. In DNA form, the CDR3 reads TGTGCCAGCAGCTTCCCATCGACGGAGAAGGAAAAAGATACGCAGTATTTT.

There are many counts of this clonotype. The CDR3 reads CASSPVPGQSSGANVLTF. In nucleotides, the CDR3 is TGTGCCAGCAGCCCAGTCCCGGGACAGAGCTCTGGGGCCAACGTCCTGACTTTC. This chain connects TRBV7-9 to TRBJ2-6, with 7 bases fitting TRBD1. The junction had 10 bases not matched to a gene; V was cut back by 5 bases and J by 0 bases. Germline loops: CDR1 SEHNR, CDR2 FQNEAQ (reference sequence). The length of the CDR3 is 18 residues. Combining the CDR3 with reference TRBV7-9 and TRBJ2-6 gives the whole variable domain DTGVSQNPRHKITKRGQNVTFRCDPISEHNRLYWYRQTLGQGPEFLTYFQNEAQLEKSRLLSDRFSAERPKGSFSTLEIQRTEQGDSAMYLCASSPVPGQSSGANVLTFGAGSRLTVL.

This clonotype showed up just a few times. This chain connects TRBV20-1 to TRBJ1-3, with 9 bases matching TRBD1. The CDR3 extends over 14 amino acids. V trimming: 6 bases; J trimming: 4 bases; junction bases outside the gene matches: 7. Germline V gene lookup returns CDR1 DFQATT and CDR2 SNEGSKA (reference sequence). The CDR3 spells CSAETGGAGNTIYF. CDR3 nucleotides: TGCAGTGCCGAGACAGGGGGTGCAGGAAACACCATATATTTT.

This clonotype occurred many times. The chain links TRBV12-3 or TRBV12-4 to TRBJ1-5, with D maybe TRBD1 (6 bases). V was shortened by 6 bases and J by 4 bases, with 19 bases between the two germline ends. CDR3 length: 16 residues. In nucleotides, the CDR3 is TGTGCCAGCAGCTTCGCTGAAGGGGGAGGTAATCAGCCCCAGCATTTT. Its protein product is CASSFAEGGGNQPQHF.

This clonotype was seen ten or more times. The chain couples TRBV27 to TRBJ2-7, with TRBD2 matching over 10 bases. The germline V gene has CDR1 MNHEY and CDR2 SMNVEV (reference sequence). The CDR3 length is 14 residues. V dropped 8 bases and J dropped 5; count of bases not matched to a gene: 9. The CDR3 DNA sequence: TGTGCCAGCTGCCGTAGCGGGAGGTTCGACGAGCAGTACTTC. Translated, it gives CASCRSGRFDEQYF.

This clonotype showed up just a few times. The genes are TRBV7-9 and TRBJ2-1, with 8 bases identical to TRBD2. The ends lost 3 bases at V and 8 bases at J; junction bases unmatched: 12. From germline, CDR1 is SEHNR and CDR2 FQNEAQ (reference sequence). CDR3 size: 16 residues. CDR3 sequence: CASSFNAGGPQDEQFF. CDR3 nucleotide sequence: TGTGCCAGCAGCTTTAATGCGGGAGGACCCCAAGATGAGCAGTTCTTC.

This clonotype was counted many times. V gene TRBV7-2 combines with J gene TRBJ2-3; 7 bases are shared with TRBD1. CDR3 length: 16 residues. V shed 6 bases and J 3 bases; nucleotides not matched to a gene: 12. Germline values: CDR1 SGHTA, CDR2 FQGNSA. As DNA, the CDR3 is TGTGCCAGCAGGGACCCGGGACAGCTCCCAACAGATACGCAGTATTTT. Protein sequence: CASRDPGQLPTDTQYF.

This clonotype was found a few times. The gene calls are TRBV5-5 and TRBJ1-1; tentatively, D is TRBD1 (6 bases). Germline V gene data show CDR1 as SGHKS and CDR2 as YYEKEE (reference sequence). The CDR3 contains 18 residues. Trimming pared 0 bases from V and 1 base from J, leaving 19 bases between. The CDR3 loop is CASSLGAGARVGNTEAFF. As DNA, the CDR3 is TGTGCCAGCAGCTTGGGGGCAGGGGCCCGGGTTGGGAACACTGAAGCTTTCTTT.

This clonotype was observed many times. The chain links TRBV5-5 to TRBJ2-1; 11 bases map to TRBD2. Germline V lookup: CDR1 SGHKS, CDR2 YYEKEE (reference sequence). The CDR3 totals 15 residues. V trimming: 1 base; J trimming: 8 bases; junction bases outside the gene matches: 5. In nucleotides, the CDR3 is TGTGCCAGCAGCTTGATGCTAGCGGGGGGCGATGAGCAGTTCTTC. It yields the protein CASSLMLAGGDEQFF.

This clonotype was picked up a small number of times. This chain links TRBV19 with TRBJ1-2; TRBD1 matches 8 bases. This CDR3 spans 15 amino acids. CDR1 and CDR2 from the germline V gene are LNHDA and SQIVND (reference sequence). The junction had 10 bases not matched to a gene; V was cut back by 6 bases and J by 4 bases. In DNA, the CDR3 is TGTGCCAGTAGGAACAGAGCCGGGACAGGCTATGGCTACACCTTC. Translation gives CASRNRAGTGYGYTF.

This clonotype was found a few times. The rearrangement uses TRBV15 and TRBJ2-1; D may be TRBD2 (6 bases). CDR3 length: 16 residues. CDR1 is LNHNV, CDR2 YYDKDF, per germline (reference sequence). Trimming left V 3 bases short and J 0 bases short, with 12 bases between. The CDR3 here is CATSRSSESSYNEQFF. CDR3 DNA sequence: TGTGCCACCAGCAGGTCTAGCGAGAGCTCCTACAATGAGCAGTTCTTC. Complete variable domain (other parts from reference TRBV15 and TRBJ2-1): DAMVIQNPRYQVTQFGKPVTLSCSQTLNHNVMYWYQQKSSQAPKLLFHYYDKDFNNEADTPDNFQSRRPNTSFCFLDIRSPGLGDTAMYLCATSRSSESSYNEQFFGPGTRLTVL.

The chain has TRBV30 and TRBJ1-6; 7 nucleotides align to TRBD1. The CDR3 loop spans 15 amino acids. After removal of 4 bases from V and 7 bases from J, the junction contained 10 bases not matched to a gene. CDR1 GTSNPN and CDR2 SVGIG come from the germline V gene (reference sequence). The CDR3 protein is CAWNTGAPRNSPLHF. The CDR3 DNA reads TGTGCCTGGAACACAGGGGCCCCCCGCAATTCACCCCTCCACTTT.

This clonotype was seen repeatedly, ten times or more. J is TRBJ1-1 and V is TRBV2; D is perhaps TRBD1 (6 bases). Trimming stripped 2 bases from V and 4 bases from J, with 8 bases between. The CDR3 is 13 residues long. Germline CDR1 is SNHLY and CDR2 is FYNNEI. This CDR3 is CASSERGPTEAFF. In nucleotides, the CDR3 is TGTGCCAGCAGTGAACGGGGGCCCACTGAAGCTTTCTTT.